The 7 T cell receptor beta chains below all came from one sample that was sequenced in a study of Epstein–Barr virus B cells in breast cancer. What these receptors recognize is not known. Libraries were built from RNA with the SMARTer kit, covering full alpha and beta V(D)J regions. Using its own MiXCR run on the 5' RACE reads, TCRdb lists one record per CDR3 protein. The top ten hold 30% of the sample, which has approximately 2,000 distinct CDR3 sequences, 15% seen once. The sequenced sample was tumor-infiltrating lymphocytes expanded in culture. Every receptor here comes from a woman aged 40 to 50 with triple-negative breast cancer.

This clonotype is categorized as large. V and J are TRBV5-1 and TRBJ2-6; possibly TRBD2 for D (6 bases). The germline CDR1 and CDR2 sequences are SGHRS and YFSETQ. The V end was cut by 3 bases, the J end by 9 bases, with 10 bases between. There are 13 residues in the CDR3. As DNA, the CDR3 is TGCGCCAGCAGCTACGGGGGTGACAACGTCCTGACTTTC. Its protein is CASSYGGDNVLTF.

Turning to this clonotype: Since a far larger clone is one base different, this is likely a read error. V and J are TRBV25-1 and TRBJ2-7, with 7 nucleotides matching TRBD2. Germline trimming cut 5 bases from V and 9 bases from J; bases unmatched to any gene: 10. Germline loops: CDR1 MGHDK, CDR2 SYGVNS. CDR3 size: 13 residues. The CDR3 nucleotides read TGTGCCAGCAGTACCTCCGGGACTAACGGGCAGTACTTC. Translating it yields CASSTSGTNGQYF.

This clonotype was observed a few times. This chain uses TRBV12-3 or TRBV12-4 with TRBJ1-1; D call uncertain. There are 16 residues in the CDR3. Trimming cost V 7 bases and J 0 bases, with 18 bases left between them. The CDR3 region has the DNA TGTGCCAGCACCACCAATACAAAACGCCTGAACACTGAAGCTTTCTTT. It is translated as CASTTNTKRLNTEAFF.

The chain uses TRBV10-1 and TRBJ2-1; D is undetermined. Trimming pared 3 bases from V and 4 bases from J, leaving 7 bases between. This CDR3 comprises 13 residues. CDR1 is WNHNN, CDR2 SYGVQD, per germline (reference sequence). Written as DNA, the CDR3 is TGCGCCAGCAGTGACCAGAATTACAATGAGCAGTTCTTC. It is translated as CASSDQNYNEQFF.

This clonotype has only a few counts. The chain recombines TRBV28 with TRBJ2-3; 7 nucleotides agree with TRBD2. The J segment lost 1 base and the V segment lost 7 bases, leaving 23 bases of the junction unmatched. In germline, CDR1 is MDHEN, CDR2 SYDVKM. The CDR3 is made up of 20 amino acids. CDR3 protein: CASTEPAAATSNWGTDTQYF. The CDR3 coding sequence is TGTGCCAGCACGGAGCCCGCCGCCGCGACTAGCAACTGGGGCACAGATACGCAGTATTTT.

This clonotype has ten or more counts. This rearrangement joins TRBV21-1 to TRBJ2-2; no DNA check was done on the table's D call, TRBD2. TRBV21-1 is marked as a pseudogene. This CDR3 contains 19 residues. In nucleotides, the CDR3 is TGTGCCAGCAGCCCCCAGTGGCTAGCGGGAGGAAGAGGCACCGGGGAGCTGTTTTTT. Protein: CASSPQWLAGGRGTGELFF.

This clonotype is medium-sized within its sample. The V and J genes are TRBV4-2 and TRBJ2-7, with 8 bases lining up with TRBD2. Germline assignment: CDR1 LGHNA and CDR2 YNFKEQ. V gave up 0 bases and J gave up 3 bases; unmatched junction bases: 4. This CDR3 is built from 15 residues. CDR3 loop: CASSQDLSGSYEQYF. CDR3 DNA sequence: TGTGCCAGCAGCCAAGATTTAAGCGGGAGCTACGAGCAGTACTTC.